This TCR beta chain was recorded in a study of blood T cells in healthy people across ages. General study points: Measured against age, TCR beta diversity per million T cells decreased in a roughly linear manner. The percentage of naive T cells correlated strongly with TCR beta diversity.

Per the germline V gene, CDR1 is MNHEY and CDR2 is SVGEGT. The CDR3 has 14 residues. V shed 3 bases and J shed 1 base, with 8 bases lying between them. With respect to this clonotype: Its specificity is unknown.

Sample-barcoded 5' priming and a J-beta primer mix drove a second PCR of about 6 to 12 cycles. MiXCR was run by TCRdb on the 5' RACE reads, yielding one entry per CDR3 protein. The sample carries 700,000 to 800,000 distinct CDR3 sequences, around 46% recorded once. This TCR was sampled from a woman aged 55-70 years in good health. The sequencing input was blood. The chain carries TRBV6-2 or TRBV6-3 and TRBJ2-3; unclear D gene. Here the CDR3 reads CASSYVRRTDTQYF. CDR3 nucleotides: TGTGCCAGCAGTTATGTTCGGCGCACAGATACGCAGTATTTT.